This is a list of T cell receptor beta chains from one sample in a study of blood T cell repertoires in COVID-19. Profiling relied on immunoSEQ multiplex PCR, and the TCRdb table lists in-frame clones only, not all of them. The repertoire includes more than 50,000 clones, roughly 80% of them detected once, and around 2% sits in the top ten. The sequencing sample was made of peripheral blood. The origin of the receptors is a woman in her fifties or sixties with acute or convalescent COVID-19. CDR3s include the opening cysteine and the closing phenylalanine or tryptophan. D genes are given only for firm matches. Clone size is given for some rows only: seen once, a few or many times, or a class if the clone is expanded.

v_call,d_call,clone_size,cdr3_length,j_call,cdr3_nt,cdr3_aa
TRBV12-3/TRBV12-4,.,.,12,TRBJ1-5,TGTGCCAGCAGTTTCGGGGGGGGTCCCCAGCATTTT,CASSFGGGPQHF
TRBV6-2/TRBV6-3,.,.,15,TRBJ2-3,TGTGCCAGCAGTTATAGTGACTCGTACACAGATACGCAGTATTTT,CASSYSDSYTDTQYF
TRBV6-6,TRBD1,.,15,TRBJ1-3,TGTGCCAGCAGTAACCGGGACAGCTCTGGAAACACCATATATTTT,CASSNRDSSGNTIYF
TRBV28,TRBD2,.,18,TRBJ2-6,TGTGCCAGCAGTTTATCCCTAGCGGGAGGGTACGGGGCCAACGTCCTGACTTTC,CASSLSLAGGYGANVLTF
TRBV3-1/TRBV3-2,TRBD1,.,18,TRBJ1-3,TGTGCCAGCAGCCCTCGGACAGGGACAGGAGGCTCTGGAAACACCATATATTTT,CASSPRTGTGGSGNTIYF
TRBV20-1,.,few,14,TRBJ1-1,TGCAGTGCTAGTCGCAGGGTTGGTAGCACTGAAGCTTTCTTT,CSASRRVGSTEAFF
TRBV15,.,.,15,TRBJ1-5,TGTGCCACCAGCAGAGACTACAGCACCAATCAGCCCCAGCATTTT,CATSRDYSTNQPQHF
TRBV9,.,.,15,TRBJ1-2,TGTGCCAGCAGCGTAGGGGGCATCAGGCAGGGCGGCTACACCTTC,CASSVGGIRQGGYTF
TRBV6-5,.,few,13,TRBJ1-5,TGTGCCAGCAGCGACAGGAACGATCAGCCCCAGCATTTT,CASSDRNDQPQHF
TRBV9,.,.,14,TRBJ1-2,TGTGCCAGCAGCTTAACCCCCACAGAGCATGGCTACACCTTC,CASSLTPTEHGYTF
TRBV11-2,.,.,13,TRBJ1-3,TGTGCCAGCAGCTTCTTAGAAGGAAACACCATATATTTT,CASSFLEGNTIYF
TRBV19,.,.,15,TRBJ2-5,TGTGCCAGTAGTTTCACCTCAGCGGTAGGAGAGACCCAGTACTTC,CASSFTSAVGETQYF
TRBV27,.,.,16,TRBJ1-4,TGTGCCAGCAGTTTCAATGTCGGTGCGGGAAATGAAAAACTGTTTTTT,CASSFNVGAGNEKLFF
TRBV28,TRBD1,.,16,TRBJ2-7,TGTGCCAGCAGACCCCGGGACAGACACCTGTCCTACGAGCAGTACTTC,CASRPRDRHLSYEQYF
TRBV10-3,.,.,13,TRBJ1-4,TGTGCCATCAGTGACAGGGCGGATGAAAAACTGTTTTTT,CAISDRADEKLFF
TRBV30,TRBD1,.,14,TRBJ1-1,TGTGCCTGGAGAGACACAGGGGGGAACACTGAAGCTTTCTTT,CAWRDTGGNTEAFF
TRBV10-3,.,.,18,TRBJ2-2,TGTGCCATCAGTGGGCGGAGTACCGGGACTTTGAACACCGGGGAGCTGTTTTTT,CAISGRSTGTLNTGELFF
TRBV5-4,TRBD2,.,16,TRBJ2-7,TGTGCCAGCAGCTTGGGGGGACTAGCGGGGGCCTACGAGCAGTACTTC,CASSLGGLAGAYEQYF
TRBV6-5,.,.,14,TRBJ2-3,TGTGCCAGCAGTTACGGTGCTCGGCGGGATACGCAGTATTTT,CASSYGARRDTQYF
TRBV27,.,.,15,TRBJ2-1,TGTGCCAGCAGTGTCGGACAGAATTTTCGCAATGAGCAGTTCTTC,CASSVGQNFRNEQFF
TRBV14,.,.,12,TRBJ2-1,TGTGCCAGCAGCCGTACGAGGAATGAGCAGTTCTTC,CASSRTRNEQFF
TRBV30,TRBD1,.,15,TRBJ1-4,TGTGCCTGGTCTATGTGGGACAGGGGTTATGAAAAACTGTTTTTT,CAWSMWDRGYEKLFF
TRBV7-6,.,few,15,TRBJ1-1,TGTGCCAGCAGCTTAGTAAGAGACAGTGTGGCCGAAGCTTTCTTT,CASSLVRDSVAEAFF
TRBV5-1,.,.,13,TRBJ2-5,TGCGCCAGCAGCTTGACAGGGCGAGAGACCCAGTACTTC,CASSLTGRETQYF
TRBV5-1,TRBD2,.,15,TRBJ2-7,TGCGCCAGCAGGCCCCTGGGCGGGAGCACCTACGAGCAGTACTTC,CASRPLGGSTYEQYF
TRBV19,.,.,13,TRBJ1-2,TGTGCCAGTAGGCAGGGAACGAACTATGGCTACACCTTC,CASRQGTNYGYTF
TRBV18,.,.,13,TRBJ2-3,TGTGCCAGCTCACCGTCGAGCACAGATACGCAGTATTTT,CASSPSSTDTQYF
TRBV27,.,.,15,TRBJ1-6,TGTGCCAGCAGTTTTTGGACAGTCCAAGATTCACCCCTCCACTTT,CASSFWTVQDSPLHF
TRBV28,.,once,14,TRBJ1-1,TGTGCCAGCAGTTTTCCGGGTGGGAACACTGAAGCTTTCTTT,CASSFPGGNTEAFF
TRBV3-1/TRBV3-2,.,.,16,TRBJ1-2,TGTGCCAGCAGCCAAGATGCATCCGGGTTTGACTATGGCTACACCTTC,CASSQDASGFDYGYTF
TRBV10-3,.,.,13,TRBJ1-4,TGTGCCATCAATCAGGGCGGTAATGAAAAACTGTTTTTT,CAINQGGNEKLFF
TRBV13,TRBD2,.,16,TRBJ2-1,TGTGCCAGCAGCCCGGGGACTAGCGGGCCCTACAATGAGCAGTTCTTC,CASSPGTSGPYNEQFF
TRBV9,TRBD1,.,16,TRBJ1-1,TGTGCCAGCAGCGCCGACAGGGGAACATGGAACACTGAAGCTTTCTTT,CASSADRGTWNTEAFF
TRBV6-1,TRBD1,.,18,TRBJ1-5,TGTGCCAGCAGTGACCCGGAAACTTGGACAGGTGGGAATCAGCCCCAGCATTTT,CASSDPETWTGGNQPQHF
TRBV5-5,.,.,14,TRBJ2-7,TGTGCCAGCAGCTTGGAACTAGATATCTACGAGCAGTACTTC,CASSLELDIYEQYF
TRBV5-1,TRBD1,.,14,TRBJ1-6,TGCGCCAGCAGCGGACAGGGGTCAAATTCACCCCTCCACTTT,CASSGQGSNSPLHF
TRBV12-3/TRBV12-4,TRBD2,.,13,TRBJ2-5,TGTGCCAGCAGTTCGGGACTAGTGGAGACCCAGTACTTC,CASSSGLVETQYF
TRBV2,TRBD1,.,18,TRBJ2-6,TGTGCCAGCAGTACTTCCGGGACAGGGGGCTCTGGGGCCAACGTCCTGACTTTC,CASSTSGTGGSGANVLTF
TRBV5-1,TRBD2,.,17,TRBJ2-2,TGCGCCAGCAGCCCACGAACGACTAGCGGGGGGACCGGGGAGCTGTTTTTT,CASSPRTTSGGTGELFF
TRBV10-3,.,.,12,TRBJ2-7,TGTGCCATCATGGTTTCCTCGGGCGAGCAGTACTTC,CAIMVSSGEQYF
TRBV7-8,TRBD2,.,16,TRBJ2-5,TGTGCCAGCAGAAAACAACGCGGGGGGGCTCGAGAGACCCAGTACTTC,CASRKQRGGARETQYF
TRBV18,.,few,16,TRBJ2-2,TGTGCCAGCTCACCACAACTTGTGAGTTACACCGGGGAGCTGTTTTTT,CASSPQLVSYTGELFF
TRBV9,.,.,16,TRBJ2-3,TGTGCCAGCAGCGGACATTTTGGCTCCTCCACAGATACGCAGTATTTT,CASSGHFGSSTDTQYF
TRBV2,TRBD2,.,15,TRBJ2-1,TGTGCCAGCAGTGGAATGGCGGGGGGATACAATGAGCAGTTCTTC,CASSGMAGGYNEQFF
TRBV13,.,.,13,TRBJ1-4,TGTGCCAGCAGCTTAAGGAGGGAAGAAAAACTGTTTTTT,CASSLRREEKLFF
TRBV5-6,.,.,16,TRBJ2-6,TGTGCCAGCAGCCCAATACTTTTAGCTGGGGCCAACGTCCTGACTTTC,CASSPILLAGANVLTF
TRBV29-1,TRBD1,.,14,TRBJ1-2,TGCAGCGTCCCTAGGACAGGGGGTCTCTATGGCTACACCTTC,CSVPRTGGLYGYTF
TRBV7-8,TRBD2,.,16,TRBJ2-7,TGTGCCAGCAGCTTAGGGGGGGGACTGCAAGATTACGAGCAGTACTTC,CASSLGGGLQDYEQYF
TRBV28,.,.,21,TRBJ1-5,TGTGCCAGCAGTCCCCCGCGGGGGCAGCGCGCAACCCAATATAGCAATCAGCCCCAGCATTTT,CASSPPRGQRATQYSNQPQHF
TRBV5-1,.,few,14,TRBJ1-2,TGCGCCAGCAGCCCGGCTCGGGGAGAGGATGGCTACACCTTC,CASSPARGEDGYTF
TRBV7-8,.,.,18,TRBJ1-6,TGTGCCAGCAGCAAAAGAAATCCTCGGGATCTCTATAATTCACCCCTCCACTTT,CASSKRNPRDLYNSPLHF
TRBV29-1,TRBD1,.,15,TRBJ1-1,TGCAGCGTTGAAGGGACAGGAGGGATGAACACTGAAGCTTTCTTT,CSVEGTGGMNTEAFF
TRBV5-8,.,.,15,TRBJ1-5,TGTGCCAGCACCGGGGGGGGTCGAAGCAATCAGCCCCAGCATTTT,CASTGGGRSNQPQHF
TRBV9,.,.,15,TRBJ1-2,TGTGCCAGCAGCGTATCGGCAGGGTTGAGCGATGGCTACACCTTC,CASSVSAGLSDGYTF
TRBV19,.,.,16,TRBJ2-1,TGTGCCAGTAGTGAGTGGCGGGGAAGCTCCTACAATGAGCAGTTCTTC,CASSEWRGSSYNEQFF
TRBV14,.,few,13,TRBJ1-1,TGTGCCAGCAGCCTTTTTATGAACACTGAAGCTTTCTTT,CASSLFMNTEAFF
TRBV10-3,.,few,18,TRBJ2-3,TGTGCCATCAGTGTATCCCCCCCAGGGATTCGAAGCACAGATACGCAGTATTTT,CAISVSPPGIRSTDTQYF